Below, 13 T cell receptor beta chains from the same sample are listed, as sequenced in a study of cytomegalovirus exposure and HLA in healthy donors. Clones were read by immunoSEQ multiplex PCR, and TCRdb kept only the in-frame ones, dropping some. The sample consists of over 75,000 clones, roughly 90% of them appearing once. Sequencing used PBMCs. These receptors were taken from a man aged 25 to 45 in good health and CMV-seronegative.

Concerning this clone: The junction departs from germline at one end; a sequencing error may be responsible. This chain connects TRBV7-7 to TRBJ2-5, with TRBD2 matching 7 bases. This CDR3 is built from 14 residues. Germline V CDR1 and CDR2: SSHAT, FNYEAQ (reference sequence). The CDR3 loop is CASTRAGTQETQYF. DNA of the CDR3: TGTGCTAGCACCCGAGCGGGAACCCAAGAGACCCAGTACTTC.

The CDR3 DNA is TGTGCCAGCAGAACAACCTGGACAGGGGACAAAAAATATCAGCCCCAGCATTTT. Protein product: CASRTTWTGDKKYQPQHF. This sequence joins TRBV28 and TRBJ1-5; 9 nucleotides agree with TRBD1. The junction had 17 bases not matched to a gene; V was cut back by 6 bases and J by 5 bases. Germline CDR1 MDHEN, CDR2 SYDVKM. The CDR3 has 18 residues.

This chain links TRBV9 with TRBJ2-2; possibly TRBD1 for D (6 bases). The CDR3 runs to 13 residues. V gave up 0 bases and J gave up 6 bases, with 6 bases separating them. Germline lookup yields CDR1 SGDLS and CDR2 YYNGEE. CDR3 coding DNA: TGTGCCAGCAGCGTAGAGGGGGCCGGGGAGCTGTTTTTT. Translation gives CASSVEGAGELFF. Filled out from reference TRBV9 and TRBJ2-2, the complete variable domain reads DSGVTQTPKHLITATGQRVTLRCSPRSGDLSVYWYQQSLDQGLQFLIQYYNGEERAKGNILERFSAQQFPDLHSELNLSSLELGDSALYFCASSVEGAGELFFGEGSRLTVL.

This chain connects TRBV28 to TRBJ1-6; no firm D call. V shed 3 bases and J shed 7 bases, with 10 bases lying between them. CDR1 is MDHEN, CDR2 SYDVKM, per germline. The CDR3 length is 14 residues. The CDR3 here is CASSFGGTNSPLHF. CDR3 in DNA: TGTGCCAGCAGTTTCGGAGGCACGAATTCACCCCTCCACTTT.

This chain uses TRBV2 with TRBJ1-1; D call uncertain. This CDR3 contains 16 residues. Germline lookup yields CDR1 SNHLY and CDR2 FYNNEI. The V end was cut by 1 base, the J end by 0 bases, with 12 bases between. The CDR3 DNA follows: TGTGCCAGCAGTGAAGGCCAGGCCAACATGAACACTGAAGCTTTCTTT. Amino acids: CASSEGQANMNTEAFF.

V and J are TRBV14 and TRBJ1-1; TRBD1 is a possible D gene (5 bases). The germline V gene encodes CDR1 SGHDN and CDR2 FVKESK. V was cut by 1 base and J by 1 base, with 10 bases left in between. The CDR3 is made up of 15 amino acids. In DNA, the CDR3 is TGTGCCAGCAGCCAAGGGGGGGGGACGAACACTGAAGCTTTCTTT. Its protein product is CASSQGGGTNTEAFF.

The chain is built from TRBV27 and TRBJ2-7; 8 nucleotides line up with TRBD1. This CDR3 is 14 amino acids long. V dropped 6 bases and J dropped 2; count of bases not matched to a gene: 6. Germline V gene lookup returns CDR1 MNHEY and CDR2 SMNVEV (reference sequence). The DNA of the CDR3 is TGTGCCAGCAGCCCCCAGGGGGCCCCCTACGAGCAGTACTTC. Amino acids: CASSPQGAPYEQYF.

This clone showed up just once. V usage is TRBV28 and J usage is TRBJ2-7; TRBD2 matches at 7 bases. There are 12 residues in the CDR3. Germline values: CDR1 MDHEN, CDR2 SYDVKM. The trim removed 6 bases at V and 9 bases at J, leaving 8 bases unmatched. CDR3 in amino acids: CASSPREGPQYF. The CDR3 DNA is TGTGCCAGCAGCCCCAGGGAGGGCCCGCAGTACTTC.

V and J are TRBV4-2 and TRBJ1-4; D possibly corresponds to TRBD1 (5 bases). The V end lost 1 base, the J end lost 8 bases, and 14 bases lay between the germline ends. In germline, CDR1 is LGHNA, CDR2 YNFKEQ. The CDR3 is 15 residues long. The CDR3, as DNA: TGTGCCAGCAGCCAAGGGGGGAGAGGAGGGGAAAAACTGTTTTTT. This codes for CASSQGGRGGEKLFF.

The chain carries TRBV6-1 and TRBJ1-5; D is ambiguous. The CDR3 is made up of 13 amino acids. The germline V gene encodes CDR1 MNHNS and CDR2 SASEGT. V dropped 0 bases and J dropped 5 bases, with 5 bases sitting between them. The CDR3 DNA follows: TGTGCCAGCAGTGAAGCACGGGATCAGCCCCAGCATTTT. Residues: CASSEARDQPQHF.

The CDR3 protein is CASSELILGTDTQYF. For the CDR3, the DNA is TGTGCCAGCAGTGAGCTGATACTAGGCACAGATACGCAGTATTTT. The rearrangement links TRBV6-1 to TRBJ2-3; D may be TRBD2 (5 bases). The CDR3 totals 15 residues. Germline V gives CDR1 MNHNS, CDR2 SASEGT. Deletions cut 3 bases from V and 1 base from J, with 11 bases between.

This clone was seen just once. J is TRBJ2-4 and V is TRBV7-3, with D maybe TRBD1 (6 bases). V gave up 4 bases and J gave up 6 bases, with 13 bases separating them. The germline V gene encodes CDR1 SGHTA and CDR2 FQGTGA. The CDR3 consists of 14 residues. DNA of the CDR3: TGTGCCAGCAGCTCCCAGGGGTTGATAAACATTCAGTACTTC. Translated, it gives CASSSQGLINIQYF.

The chain employs TRBV7-2 and TRBJ1-5; tentative D call: TRBD1 (5 bases). Trimming shortened V by 3 bases and J by 7 bases, and 19 bases separated the two germline ends. The CDR3 is made up of 16 amino acids. Germline V gene sequence: CDR1 SGHTA, CDR2 FQGNSA. CDR3 coding DNA: TGTGCCAGCAGCTTTTCGTCTTCAGGGCGGCGGCAGCCCCAGCATTTT. Translating gives CASSFSSSGRRQPQHF.